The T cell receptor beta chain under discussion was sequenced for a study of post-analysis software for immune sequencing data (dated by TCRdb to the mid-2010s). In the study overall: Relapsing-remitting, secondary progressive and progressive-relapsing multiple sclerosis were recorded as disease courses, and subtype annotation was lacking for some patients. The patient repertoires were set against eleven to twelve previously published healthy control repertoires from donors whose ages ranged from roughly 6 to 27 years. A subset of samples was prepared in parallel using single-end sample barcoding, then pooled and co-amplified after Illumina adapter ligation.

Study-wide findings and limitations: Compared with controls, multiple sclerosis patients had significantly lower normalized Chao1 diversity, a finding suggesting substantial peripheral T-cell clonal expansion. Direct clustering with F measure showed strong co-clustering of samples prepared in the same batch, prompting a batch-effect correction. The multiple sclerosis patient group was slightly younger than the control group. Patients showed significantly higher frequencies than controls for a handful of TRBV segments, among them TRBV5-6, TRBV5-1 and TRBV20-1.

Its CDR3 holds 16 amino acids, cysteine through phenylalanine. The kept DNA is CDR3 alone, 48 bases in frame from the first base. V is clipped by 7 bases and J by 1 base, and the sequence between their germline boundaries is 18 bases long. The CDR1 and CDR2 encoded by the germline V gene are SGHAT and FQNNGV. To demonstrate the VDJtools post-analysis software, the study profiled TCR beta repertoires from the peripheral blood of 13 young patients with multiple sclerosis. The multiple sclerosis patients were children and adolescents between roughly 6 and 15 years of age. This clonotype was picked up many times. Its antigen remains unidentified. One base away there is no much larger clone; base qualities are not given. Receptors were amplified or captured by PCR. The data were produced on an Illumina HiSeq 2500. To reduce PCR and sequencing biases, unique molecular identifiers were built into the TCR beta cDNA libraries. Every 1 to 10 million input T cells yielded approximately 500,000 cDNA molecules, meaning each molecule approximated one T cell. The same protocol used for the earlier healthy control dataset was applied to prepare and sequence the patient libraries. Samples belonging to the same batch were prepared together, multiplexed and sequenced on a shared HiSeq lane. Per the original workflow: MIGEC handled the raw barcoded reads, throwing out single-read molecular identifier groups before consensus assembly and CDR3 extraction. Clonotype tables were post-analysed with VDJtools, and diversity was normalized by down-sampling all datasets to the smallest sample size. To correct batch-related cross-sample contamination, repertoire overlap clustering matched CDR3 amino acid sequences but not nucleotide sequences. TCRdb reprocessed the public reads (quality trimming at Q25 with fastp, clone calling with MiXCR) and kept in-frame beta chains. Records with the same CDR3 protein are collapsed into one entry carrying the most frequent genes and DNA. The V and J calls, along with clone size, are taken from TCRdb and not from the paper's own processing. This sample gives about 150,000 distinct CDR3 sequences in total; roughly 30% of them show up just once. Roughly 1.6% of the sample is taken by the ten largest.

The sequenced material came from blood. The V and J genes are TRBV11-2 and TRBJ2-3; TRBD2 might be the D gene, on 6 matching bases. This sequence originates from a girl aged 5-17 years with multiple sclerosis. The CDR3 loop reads CASTDDRPGGTDTQYF. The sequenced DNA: TGTGCCAGCACCGACGACAGACCGGGAGGCACAGATACGCAGTATTTT.